The sequence of this T cell receptor (beta chain) was determined in a study of blood T cell repertoires in COVID-19. Study-level background: PBMCs, B-cell-depleted T cells, or T cells were the source of the cDNA or gDNA that made up the material.

Sequencing was performed with immunoSEQ multiplex PCR; in TCRdb, only in-frame clones are kept and a portion is missing. The top ten clones hold about 1.3% of a sample with some 200,000 clones, about 80% of them seen once. With regard to this clone: Other DNA sequences within the sample encode an identical CDR3.

CDR1 GTSNPN and CDR2 SVGIG come from the germline V gene (reference sequence). The CDR3 consists of 13 residues. The junction had 5 bases not matched to a gene; V was cut back by 7 bases and J by 3 bases. The source material was PBMCs or T cells enriched from blood (not recorded which). The V call is TRBV30, the J call TRBJ1-3, with TRBD1 identical over 8 bases. The TCR originated in a woman aged 40 to 50 with acute COVID-19. CDR3 sequence (DNA): TGTGCCTCTCAGGGGGCTAATGGAAACACCATATATTTT. It translates to CASQGANGNTIYF. Variable domain in full (rest from reference TRBV30 and TRBJ1-3): SQTIHQWPATLVQPVGSPLSLECTVEGTSNPNLYWYRQAAGRGLQLLFYSVGIGQISSEVPQNLSASRPQDRQFILSSKKLLLSDSGFYLCASQGANGNTIYFGEGSWLTVV.